The 9 T cell receptor beta chains listed next were all sequenced from one sample in a study of OX40 agonist ivuxolimab in advanced cancers. Sequencing was performed with immunoSEQ multiplex PCR; in TCRdb, only in-frame clones are kept and a portion is missing. The data show 11,000 or so clones, with more than 70% seen just once and roughly 29% held by the top ten. Sequences were derived from CD4+ or CD8+ T cells sorted from blood, sampled in a trial of the OX40 agonist ivuxolimab. The source of these receptors is an adult with an advanced solid tumor such as melanoma, head and neck, liver or kidney cancer.

The chain joins TRBV7-3 to TRBJ2-1; D tentatively fits TRBD1 or TRBD2 (5 bases each). CDR3 length equals 15 residues. Per the germline V gene, CDR1 is SGHTA and CDR2 is FQGTGA. Trimming left V 3 bases short and J 6 bases short, with 15 bases between. CDR3 bases: TGTGCCAGCAGCTTTCCCGGGACCCCAGTCAATGAGCAGTTCTTC. Translating it yields CASSFPGTPVNEQFF.

The chain employs TRBV7-9 and TRBJ1-2; TRBD1 aligns across 9 bases. J lost 6 bases, V lost 5 bases, and 4 bases had no gene match. CDR3 length: 13 residues. Per the germline V gene, CDR1 is SEHNR and CDR2 is FQNEAQ (reference sequence). The CDR3, as DNA: TGTGCCAGCAGCACCCGGACAGGGGATGGCTACACCTTC. Its protein is CASSTRTGDGYTF.

The gene calls are TRBV21-1 and TRBJ2-3; the DNA was not used to check the table's D call, TRBD2. TRBV21-1 is a pseudogene. The CDR3 extends over 16 amino acids. The CDR3 sequence: CASSARLAGRTDTQYF. The DNA for the CDR3 is TGTGCCAGCAGCGCCCGTTTAGCGGGGCGCACAGATACGCAGTATTTT.

The chain uses TRBV19 and TRBJ1-5, with D unclear. The CDR3 contains 13 residues. Per the germline V gene, CDR1 is LNHDA and CDR2 is SQIVND (reference sequence). V was clipped by 7 bases and J by 4 bases, with 11 bases between them. DNA for the CDR3: TGTGCCAGTACCTCTTCAATTAATCAGCCCCAGCATTTT. This encodes CASTSSINQPQHF.

The rearrangement uses TRBV7-8 and TRBJ1-2; D gene ambiguous. V gave up 0 bases and J gave up 5 bases, with 7 bases separating them. Looked up from germline, CDR1 is SGHVS and CDR2 is FQNEAQ. This CDR3 is built from 13 residues. CDR3 DNA sequence: TGTGCCAGCAGCTTAGCGGGGATGTATGGCTACACCTTC. Its protein is CASSLAGMYGYTF.

The gene calls are TRBV7-9 and TRBJ1-1; perhaps TRBD1 as D (5 bases). V lost 6 bases and J lost 5, with 16 bases in between. The CDR3 extends over 14 amino acids. Germline loops: CDR1 SEHNR, CDR2 FQNEAQ (reference sequence). The CDR3 bases are TGTGCCAGCAGTTGGGACGGCCGAGGGACTGAAGCTTTCTTT. It specifies CASSWDGRGTEAFF.

The V and J genes are TRBV4-3 and TRBJ2-5; TRBD2 matches 15 bases. CDR3 size: 18 residues. The germline gives CDR1 LGHNA, CDR2 YSLEER. Trimming at V came to 4 bases and at J to 5 bases, leaving 11 bases not matched to a gene. The CDR3 region has the DNA TGCGCCAGCAGCCCAGGACTAGCGGGAGGGCTTAGCTTGGAGACCCAGTACTTC. It is translated as CASSPGLAGGLSLETQYF.

CDR3 in DNA: TGTGCCACCAGCAGAGAACGACAGGGAACTCAGCAGTACTTC. Encoded protein: CATSRERQGTQQYF. This chain joins TRBV15 and TRBJ2-7; TRBD1 matches at 7 bases. Germline trimming cut 0 bases from V and 8 bases from J; bases unmatched to any gene: 7. CDR1 LNHNV and CDR2 YYDKDF come from the germline V gene (reference sequence). This CDR3 has 14 amino acids. The full variable domain, rest sourced from reference TRBV15 and TRBJ2-7, is DAMVIQNPRYQVTQFGKPVTLSCSQTLNHNVMYWYQQKSSQAPKLLFHYYDKDFNNEADTPDNFQSRRPNTSFCFLDIRSPGLGDTAMYLCATSRERQGTQQYFGPGTRLTVT.

The genes are TRBV2 and TRBJ1-5; tentative D call: TRBD1 (5 bases). The CDR3 length is 19 residues. Deletions cut 4 bases from V and 0 bases from J, with 22 bases between. Germline-derived CDR1 and CDR2 are SNHLY and FYNNEI. In nucleotides, the CDR3 is TGTGCCAGCAGTGGGACTCGGGGGAAGGGGATATCTAGCAATCAGCCCCAGCATTTT. Its translation is CASSGTRGKGISSNQPQHF. The full variable domain, with the rest looked up from reference TRBV2 and TRBJ1-5, is EPEVTQTPSHQVTQMGQEVILRCVPISNHLYFYWYRQILGQKVEFLVSFYNNEISEKSEIFDDQFSVERPDGSNFTLKIRSTKLEDSAMYFCASSGTRGKGISSNQPQHFGDGTRLSIL.